This record concerns one T cell receptor beta chain sequence. The method was immunoSEQ multiplex PCR; TCRdb's version includes in-frame clones alone and lacks a portion of them. Of tens of thousands of clones in the sample, about 90% were seen once. The sample belongs to a study of technical replicates of blood from a handful of donors. CDR3 length: 15 amino acids. The sequenced material came from T cells isolated from PBMCs. The V and J genes are TRBV21-1 and TRBJ2-7; TRBD1, the table's D call, was not compared with the DNA. TRBV21-1 is deemed a pseudogene. The receptor was isolated from a human donor in good health. In nucleotides, the CDR3 is TGTGCCAGCAGCACAAACAGAATCATCTCCTACGAGCAGTACTTC. It yields the protein CASSTNRIISYEQYF.